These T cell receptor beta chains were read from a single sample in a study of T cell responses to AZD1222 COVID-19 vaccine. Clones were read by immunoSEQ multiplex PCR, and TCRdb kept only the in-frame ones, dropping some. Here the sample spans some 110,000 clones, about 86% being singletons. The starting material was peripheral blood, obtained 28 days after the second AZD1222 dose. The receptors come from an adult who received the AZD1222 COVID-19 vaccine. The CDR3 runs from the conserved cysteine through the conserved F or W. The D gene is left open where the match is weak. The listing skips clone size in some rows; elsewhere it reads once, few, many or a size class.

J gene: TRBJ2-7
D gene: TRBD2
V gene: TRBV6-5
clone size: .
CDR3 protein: CASSYSVAGDPYEQYF
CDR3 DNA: TGTGCCAGCAGTTACTCTGTAGCGGGGGACCCCTACGAGCAGTACTTC

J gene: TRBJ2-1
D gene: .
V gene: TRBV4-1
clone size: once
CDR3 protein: CASSRGRGGGEEQFF
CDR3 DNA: TGCGCCAGCAGCCGGGGCCGAGGGGGTGGTGAAGAGCAGTTCTTC

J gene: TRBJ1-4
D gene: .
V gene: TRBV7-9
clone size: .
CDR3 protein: CASSSRVSVEKLFF
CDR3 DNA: TGTGCCAGCAGCTCCAGGGTTAGTGTTGAAAAACTGTTTTTT

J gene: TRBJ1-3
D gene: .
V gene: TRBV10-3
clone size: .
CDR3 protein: CAISEQGGNTIYF
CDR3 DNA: TGTGCCATCAGTGAACAGGGAGGAAACACCATATATTTT

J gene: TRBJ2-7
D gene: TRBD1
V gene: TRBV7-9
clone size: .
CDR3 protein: CASSSGQGGYEQYF
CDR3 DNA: TGTGCCAGCAGCTCGGGACAGGGAGGCTACGAGCAGTACTTC

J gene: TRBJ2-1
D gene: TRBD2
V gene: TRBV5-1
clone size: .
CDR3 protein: CASTTSGMGVEQFF
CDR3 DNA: TGCGCCAGCACCACTAGCGGGATGGGCGTTGAGCAGTTCTTC

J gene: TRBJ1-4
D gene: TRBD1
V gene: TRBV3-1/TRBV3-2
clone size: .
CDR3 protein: CASSFGQGTNEKLFF
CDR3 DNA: TGTGCCAGCAGCTTCGGACAGGGGACTAATGAAAAACTGTTTTTT

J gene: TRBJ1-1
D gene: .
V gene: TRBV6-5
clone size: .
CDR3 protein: CASRKRTEAFF
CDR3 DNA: TGTGCCAGCCGTAAGAGGACTGAAGCTTTCTTT

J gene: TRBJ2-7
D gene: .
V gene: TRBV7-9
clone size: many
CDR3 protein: CASSLARDQQYF
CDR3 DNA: TGTGCCAGCAGCTTAGCCAGGGACCAGCAGTACTTC

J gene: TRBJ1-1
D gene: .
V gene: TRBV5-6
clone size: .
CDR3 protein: CASSLLSLVLGLNTEAFF
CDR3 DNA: TGTGCCAGCAGCTTATTGTCTTTGGTCTTGGGGTTGAACACTGAAGCTTTCTTT

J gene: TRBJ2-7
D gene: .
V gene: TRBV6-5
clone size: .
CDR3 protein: CAVFGDYEQYF
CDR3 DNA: TGTGCAGTTTTTGGGGACTACGAGCAGTACTTC

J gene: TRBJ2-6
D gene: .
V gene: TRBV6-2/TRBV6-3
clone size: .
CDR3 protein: CASSRLGGAGGANVLTF
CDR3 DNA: TGTGCCAGCAGTAGGCTGGGGGGGGCAGGTGGGGCCAACGTCCTGACTTTC

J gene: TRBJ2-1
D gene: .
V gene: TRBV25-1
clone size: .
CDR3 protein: CASGTRGSSYNEQFF
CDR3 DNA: TGTGCCAGCGGAACTAGAGGGAGCTCCTACAATGAGCAGTTCTTC

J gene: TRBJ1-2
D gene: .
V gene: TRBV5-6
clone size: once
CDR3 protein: CASTPLVGLSYGYTF
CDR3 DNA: TGTGCCAGCACCCCCTTGGTTGGGTTGAGCTATGGCTACACCTTC

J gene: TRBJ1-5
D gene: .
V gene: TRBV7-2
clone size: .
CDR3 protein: CASSLADQVFSNQPQHF
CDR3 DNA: TGTGCCAGCAGCTTAGCGGATCAGGTGTTTAGCAATCAGCCCCAGCATTTT

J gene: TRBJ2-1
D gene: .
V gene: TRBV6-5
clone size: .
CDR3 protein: CASSLSGSYNEQFF
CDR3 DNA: TGTGCCAGCAGTCTCTCAGGCTCCTACAATGAGCAGTTCTTC

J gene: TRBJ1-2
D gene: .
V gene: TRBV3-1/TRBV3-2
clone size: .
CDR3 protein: CASSPRGGYGYTF
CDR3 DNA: TGTGCCAGCAGCCCCCGAGGGGGTTACGGCTACACCTTC

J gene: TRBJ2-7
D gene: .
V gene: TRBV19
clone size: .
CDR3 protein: CASSTPGRFYEQYF
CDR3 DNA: TGTGCCAGTAGTACCCCTGGACGGTTCTACGAGCAGTACTTC

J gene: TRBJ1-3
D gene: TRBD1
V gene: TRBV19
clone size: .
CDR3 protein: CASRAQGVSGNTIYF
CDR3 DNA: TGTGCCAGTAGGGCGCAGGGGGTCTCTGGAAACACCATATATTTT

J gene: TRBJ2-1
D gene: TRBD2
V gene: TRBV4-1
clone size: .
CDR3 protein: CASSHRSAGGSGTSGYNEQFF
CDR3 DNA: TGCGCCAGCAGCCATAGGTCGGCAGGCGGCTCCGGGACTAGCGGATACAATGAGCAGTTCTTC

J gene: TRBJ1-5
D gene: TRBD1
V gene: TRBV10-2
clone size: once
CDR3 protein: CASSGTGNQPQHF
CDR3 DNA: TGCGCCAGCAGCGGGACAGGCAATCAGCCCCAGCATTTT

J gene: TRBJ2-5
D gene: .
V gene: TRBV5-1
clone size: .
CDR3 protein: CASSLRFQETQYF
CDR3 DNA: TGCGCCAGCAGCTTGAGATTCCAAGAGACCCAGTACTTC

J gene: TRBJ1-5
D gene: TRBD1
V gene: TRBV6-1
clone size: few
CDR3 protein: CASSEPDRVYQPQHF
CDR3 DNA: TGTGCCAGCAGTGAACCCGACAGGGTATATCAGCCCCAGCATTTT

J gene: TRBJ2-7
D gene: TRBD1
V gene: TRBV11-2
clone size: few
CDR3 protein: CASSAGTGGSYEQYF
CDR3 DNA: TGTGCCAGCAGCGCCGGGACAGGGGGCTCCTACGAGCAGTACTTC

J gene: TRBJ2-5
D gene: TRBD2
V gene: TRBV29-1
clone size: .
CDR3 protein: CSVVTSGFHRETQYF
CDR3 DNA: TGCAGCGTTGTGACTAGCGGGTTCCATAGAGAGACCCAGTACTTC

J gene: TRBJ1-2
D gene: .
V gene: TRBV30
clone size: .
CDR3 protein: CAWRRQAYGYTF
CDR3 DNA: TGTGCCTGGAGACGGCAGGCCTATGGCTACACCTTC

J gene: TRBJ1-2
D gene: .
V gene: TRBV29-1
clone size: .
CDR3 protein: CSVDPRERGHGYTF
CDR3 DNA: TGCAGCGTTGATCCCCGGGAGAGGGGCCATGGCTACACCTTC

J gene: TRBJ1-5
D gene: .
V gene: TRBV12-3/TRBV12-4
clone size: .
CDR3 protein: CASSSQVNQPQHF
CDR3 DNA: TGTGCCAGCAGTTCCCAGGTCAATCAGCCCCAGCATTTT

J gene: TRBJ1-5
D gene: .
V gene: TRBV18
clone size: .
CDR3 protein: CASSPGSNQPQHF
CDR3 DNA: TGTGCCAGCTCACCAGGGAGCAATCAGCCCCAGCATTTT

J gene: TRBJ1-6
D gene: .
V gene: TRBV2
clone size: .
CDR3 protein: CASSEVRRSPLHF
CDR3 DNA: TGTGCCAGCAGTGAGGTCAGGCGGTCACCCCTCCACTTT

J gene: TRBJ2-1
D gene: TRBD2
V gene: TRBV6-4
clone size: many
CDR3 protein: CASSPGAGAYNEQFF
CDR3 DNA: TGTGCCAGCAGCCCCGGAGCGGGAGCCTACAATGAGCAGTTCTTC

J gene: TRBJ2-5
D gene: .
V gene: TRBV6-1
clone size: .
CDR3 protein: CASSDQQGLGETQYF
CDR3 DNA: TGTGCCAGCAGTGATCAGCAGGGGCTGGGGGAGACCCAGTACTTC

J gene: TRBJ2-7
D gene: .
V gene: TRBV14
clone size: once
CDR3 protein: CASSQVTRDEQYF
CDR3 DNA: TGTGCCAGCAGCCAAGTAACACGAGACGAGCAGTACTTC

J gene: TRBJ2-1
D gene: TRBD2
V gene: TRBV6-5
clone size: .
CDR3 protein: CASAAGGRAHEQFF
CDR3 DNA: TGTGCCAGCGCAGCGGGCGGGAGGGCCCATGAGCAGTTCTTC